The 5 T cell receptor beta chains given below trace back to one sample, sequenced in a study of T cells expressing NK-cell markers. TCRdb re-called the 5' RACE reads, yielding one record per CDR3 amino acid sequence without DNA. This sample's table reports 200,000 to 300,000 distinct CDR3 sequences. The sample taken for sequencing was blood T cells: a sorted CD56 or NKG2C T cell subset, CD4+ or CD8+ T cells, or bulk PBMC T cells (not recorded which). The receptors originated from a woman between 18 and 75 years old in good health.

The chain uses TRBV6-1 and TRBJ2-2. The CDR3 contains 14 residues. Germline values: CDR1 MNHNS, CDR2 SASEGT. This CDR3 is CASRDSLNTGELFF.

This chain uses TRBV20-1 with TRBJ2-1; TCRdb's D gene call, TRBD1, goes unchecked for lack of DNA. The CDR3 totals 15 residues. The germline V gene encodes CDR1 DFQATT and CDR2 SNEGSKA (reference sequence). CDR3 protein: CSARGWDAVQNEQFF.

The rearrangement uses TRBV12-3 or TRBV12-4 and TRBJ2-2. The CDR3 totals 15 residues. CDR3 sequence: CASSFRSVDTGELFF.

This chain joins TRBV10-2 and TRBJ2-1; no DNA is available, so the TRBD1 call from TCRdb remains unchecked. Germline-derived CDR1 and CDR2 are WSHSY and SAAADI. CDR3 length: 14 residues. The CDR3 protein is CASSESIRGAEQFF.

The V gene is TRBV4-3, the J gene TRBJ2-3; TCRdb calls TRBD1, which cannot be checked without DNA. CDR1 and CDR2 (germline): LGHNA, YSLEER. There are 15 residues in the CDR3. The CDR3 spells CASSQDPLGGATQYF.